A selection of T cell receptor beta chains follows, all from one sample in a study of T cells in Graves' hyperthyroidism and ophthalmopathy. MiXCR was run by TCRdb on the multiplex PCR reads, yielding one entry per CDR3 protein. Counted here are around 700,000 distinct CDR3 sequences, about 35% occurring once; the ten biggest clones make up around 32%. The sequencing sample was made of blood. The receptors stem from a woman in her thirties or forties with Graves' hyperthyroidism. Each CDR3 is given with its conserved first and last residue. The D gene is left open where the match is weak. Expanded clones get a size class; other rows say once, few or many, or leave the size out.

D gene	V gene	J gene	clone size	CDR3 DNA	CDR3 protein
-	TRBV2	TRBJ2-2	many	TGTGCCAGCCATTCTAGGGGGACCGGGGAGCTGTTTTTT	CASHSRGTGELFF
-	TRBV29-1	TRBJ1-1	-	TGCAGCTTGGTGGGGATGAACACTGAAGCTTTCTTT	CSLVGMNTEAFF
-	TRBV4-3	TRBJ2-7	many	TGCGCCAGCAGCCAGTTAGTTTCCTACGAGCAGTACTTC	CASSQLVSYEQYF
TRBD1	TRBV6-5	TRBJ2-5	-	TGTGCCAGCTCAGTCGGGGACAGGGGGCTTGAGACCCAGTACTTC	CASSVGDRGLETQYF
TRBD1	TRBV20-1	TRBJ2-6	once	TGCAGTGCCAAGAGCCCAACCGGGACAGGGGGCAACGTCCTGACTTTC	CSAKSPTGTGGNVLTF
-	TRBV6-6	TRBJ2-5	few	TGTGCCAGCAACCGCTTAGCGGACCAAGAGACCCAGTACTTC	CASNRLADQETQYF
-	TRBV24-1	TRBJ2-2	few	TGTGCCACCAGTGGGGGGGCCAGGACGAACACCGGGGAGCTGTTTTTT	CATSGGARTNTGELFF
-	TRBV12-3/TRBV12-4	TRBJ2-7	few	TGTGCCAGCAGTAAGCGGGCAGCCTACGAGCAGTACTTC	CASSKRAAYEQYF
-	TRBV7-9	TRBJ2-7	many	TGTGCCAGCAGCTTAGGACGGACTGCCGAGCAGTACTTC	CASSLGRTAEQYF
-	TRBV11-1	TRBJ1-6	many	TGTGCCAGCAGCTTGGCAGCTACGGATTCACCCCTCCACTTT	CASSLAATDSPLHF
TRBD1	TRBV20-1	TRBJ1-1	-	TGCAGTGCTTGGGACAGGGCGGCTAACACTGAAGCTTTCTTT	CSAWDRAANTEAFF
TRBD1	TRBV9	TRBJ2-2	many	TGTGCCAGCAGCCCGCGGACAGGGAACAACGGGGAGCTGTTTTTT	CASSPRTGNNGELFF
TRBD1	TRBV20-1	TRBJ2-5	many	TGCGGGGCGGACGAAAATGGACAGGGGCAAGAGACCCAGTACTTC	CGADENGQGQETQYF
-	TRBV7-9	TRBJ1-2	few	TGTGCCAGCAGCTTAGCGAAGGTCGAGGCTGTCTATGGCTACACCTTC	CASSLAKVEAVYGYTF
TRBD1	TRBV29-1	TRBJ1-4	many	TGCAGCGTCCGACAGGGAGGTGAAAAACTGTTTTTT	CSVRQGGEKLFF
-	TRBV5-1	TRBJ1-4	few	TGCGCCAGCAGCTTGACAGCCTTTAATGAAAAACTGTTTTTT	CASSLTAFNEKLFF
TRBD2	TRBV7-2	TRBJ2-7	once	TGTGCCAGCAGCCCTAGCGGCGGGAGAACCTACGAGCAGTACTTC	CASSPSGGRTYEQYF
-	TRBV24-1	TRBJ2-2	once	TGTGCCAGCAGTTACTCGAGCAAACAGAAGGTCCCCGGGGAGCTGTTTTTT	CASSYSSKQKVPGELFF
TRBD1	TRBV6-1	TRBJ2-7	-	TGTGCCAGCAGCCCCAACGGACAGGGTAGCGAGCAGTACTTC	CASSPNGQGSEQYF
TRBD1	TRBV7-6	TRBJ1-2	-	TGTGCCAGCCGAGGACAGGGTGGAAGTAACTATGGCTACACCTTC	CASRGQGGSNYGYTF
TRBD2	TRBV7-6	TRBJ2-1	-	TGTGCTAGCAGCGCGGGACTAGCGGTCAATGAGCAGTTCTTC	CASSAGLAVNEQFF
TRBD1	TRBV2	TRBJ1-1	few	TGTGCCAGCAGTTTTGGGACAGGGGGAAGAGCTTTCTTT	CASSFGTGGRAFF
TRBD2	TRBV24-1	TRBJ2-5	many	TGTGCCACCAGTGAGCCGGGAGGACAAGAGACCCAGTACTTC	CATSEPGGQETQYF
-	TRBV7-8	TRBJ2-5	-	TGTGCCAGCACCCAGGGGAGCAATCAGCCCCAGTACTTC	CASTQGSNQPQYF
TRBD2	TRBV29-1	TRBJ2-3	-	TGCAGCGTTTTTAGCGGGAGTGGGGATACGCAGTATTTT	CSVFSGSGDTQYF
-	TRBV2	TRBJ1-5	many	TGTGCCAGCACCCCAAGGGGGGGAGATAGCAATCAGCCCCAGCATTTT	CASTPRGGDSNQPQHF
-	TRBV11-2	TRBJ1-1	-	TGCGCCAGCAGCCAAGATTGGACAGATGCCCCGGACACTGAAGCTTTCTTT	CASSQDWTDAPDTEAFF
-	TRBV7-9	TRBJ1-1	few	TGCGCCAGCAGCCAAGCCGGGGGGCGAGTGACTGAAGCTTTCTTT	CASSQAGGRVTEAFF
-	TRBV12-3/TRBV12-4	TRBJ2-6	many	TGTGCCAGCAGTTCCGACATGTCTGGGGCCAACGTCCTGACTTTC	CASSSDMSGANVLTF
-	TRBV5-8	TRBJ1-1	few	TGTGCCAGCAGCCCCCAGACGGGGGAGGACACTGAAGCTTTCTTT	CASSPQTGEDTEAFF
-	TRBV7-9	TRBJ2-7	-	TGTGCCAGCAGCCCAGGGGAGCGGTACGAGCAGTACTTC	CASSPGERYEQYF
-	TRBV12-3/TRBV12-4	TRBJ2-2	few	TGTGCCAGCAGTTTAGGTTTCGGCCTATCGACCGGGGAGCTGTTTTTT	CASSLGFGLSTGELFF
TRBD1	TRBV7-2	TRBJ1-2	-	TGTGCCGCCACCACGGGACAGGGATATGGCTACACCTTC	CAATTGQGYGYTF
-	TRBV4-3	TRBJ2-5	few	TGCGCCAGCAGCGAAGCCCGTCAAGAGACCCAGTACTTC	CASSEARQETQYF
-	TRBV5-1	TRBJ1-2	-	TGCGCCAGCAGCTTGGAAGAACAGGGAAACTATGGCTACACCTTC	CASSLEEQGNYGYTF
TRBD2	TRBV2	TRBJ2-2	-	TGCCAGGGGTGGCGGTCGACTAGCGGGACCGGGGAGCTGTTTTTT	CQGWRSTSGTGELFF
TRBD2	TRBV7-9	TRBJ2-5	-	TGTGCCAGCAGGACTAGCGGGCCACAAGAGACCCAGTACTTC	CASRTSGPQETQYF
-	TRBV20-1	TRBJ1-2	few	TGCAGTGCTAGAGACAGGCGGTCAAACTATGGCTACACCTTC	CSARDRRSNYGYTF
-	TRBV15	TRBJ1-2	-	TGTGCCACCAGCAGTACAGGGTTCTATGGCTACACCTTC	CATSSTGFYGYTF
-	TRBV7-8	TRBJ2-5	-	TGTGCCAGCAGCTCAGGGGAGCCCCAAGAGACCCAGTACTTC	CASSSGEPQETQYF
-	TRBV5-5	TRBJ1-2	many	TGTGCCAGCAGCTTGGGATCAGTCTATGGCTACACCTTC	CASSLGSVYGYTF
TRBD1	TRBV12-3/TRBV12-4	TRBJ2-1	-	TGTGCCAGCAGTTTAGTACAGGGGCTATGGGATGAGCAGTTCTTC	CASSLVQGLWDEQFF
TRBD2	TRBV4-2	TRBJ2-5	few	TGTGCCAGCAGCCAAGATGTGGCTAGCGGGAGGGGTGGGACCCAGTACTTC	CASSQDVASGRGGTQYF
-	TRBV10-3	TRBJ1-5	-	TGTGCCATCGGGGGGGGGATCAATCAGCCCCAGCATTTT	CAIGGGINQPQHF
-	TRBV20-1	TRBJ2-7	-	TGCAGTGCCGGGGAGCAGGGGAATGGGGAGCAGTACTTC	CSAGEQGNGEQYF
-	TRBV7-2	TRBJ2-5	many	TGTGCCAGCAGCTTTAATGGGGAGACCCAGTACTTC	CASSFNGETQYF
-	TRBV6-5	TRBJ1-1	-	TGTGCCAGCAGTTATTTAATACCCCCGAGGTCCGGATCCACTGAAGCTTTCTTT	CASSYLIPPRSGSTEAFF
TRBD1	TRBV7-9	TRBJ1-2	-	TGCGCCAGCAGCGTCGCAGGGGGAGATGTCTATGGCTACACCTTC	CASSVAGGDVYGYTF
-	TRBV9	TRBJ2-5	many	TGTGCCAGCAGCGTAGAGACAGGCCTCCAAGAGACCCAGTACTTC	CASSVETGLQETQYF
-	TRBV5-4	TRBJ1-2	few	TGTGCCAGCAGCTTCTACCAGGGACCGATCTATGGCTACACCTTC	CASSFYQGPIYGYTF